The 26 T cell receptor beta chains in this list originate from one sample, sequenced in a study of cytomegalovirus exposure and HLA in healthy donors. Researchers ran the PCR with 60 Vbeta and 13 Jbeta primers. The assay was immunoSEQ multiplex PCR, and TCRdb's table has in-frame clones only and misses some. The sample consists of 110,000 or so clones, 70% to 85% of them appearing once. Sequenced sample: PBMCs. Source of these receptors: a young woman in good health and CMV-seronegative.

This chain links TRBV18 with TRBJ1-2; 7 bases match TRBD1. The germline CDR1 and CDR2 sequences are KGHSH and LQKENI. J was trimmed by 7 bases and V by 3 bases; bases with no gene match: 11. The CDR3 covers 15 residues. The CDR3 nucleotides read TGTGCCAGCTCACCTACCCTAATACAGGGGCCTGGCTACACCTTC. Its translation: CASSPTLIQGPGYTF.

The chain combines TRBV9 with TRBJ1-1, with TRBD1 matching over 7 bases. V lost 9 bases to trimming and J lost 1 base; unmatched junction nucleotides: 9. The CDR3 has 14 residues. Germline V gene sequence: CDR1 SGDLS, CDR2 YYNGEE. The CDR3 DNA follows: TGTGCCACCAGGGCCGGGACAGAGAACACTGAAGCTTTCTTT. This gives the protein CATRAGTENTEAFF.

The rearrangement uses TRBV15 and TRBJ1-5; 7 bases are a match to TRBD1. Trimming at V came to 8 bases and at J to 6 bases, leaving 10 bases not matched to a gene. This CDR3 contains 14 residues. Per the germline V gene, CDR1 is LNHNV and CDR2 is YYDKDF (reference sequence). The chain's CDR3 is CATETGRAGQPQHF. CDR3 bases: TGTGCCACCGAGACAGGGAGAGCCGGTCAGCCCCAGCATTTT.

The V and J genes are TRBV5-8 and TRBJ2-7; D is ambiguous. Between the trimmed V and J ends, which lost 0 bases and 10 bases, there was a span of 8 bases. The CDR3 is made up of 11 amino acids. CDR1 is SGHTS and CDR2 is YDEGEE in the germline V gene. This CDR3 is CASSLVGHQYF. For the CDR3, the DNA is TGTGCCAGCAGCTTGGTTGGCCACCAGTACTTC.

The J gene is TRBJ1-2, the V gene TRBV20-1; maybe TRBD1 (5 bases). CDR1 and CDR2 (germline): DFQATT, SNEGSKA (reference sequence). V was clipped by 2 bases and J by 7 bases, with 8 bases between them. The CDR3 loop spans 11 amino acids. CDR3 in DNA: TGCAGTGCTAGACCGGGGGGTGGCTACACCTTC. As protein: CSARPGGGYTF.

The chain carries TRBV11-2 and TRBJ2-6, with TRBD2 matching 8 bases. CDR1 is SGHAT and CDR2 is FQNNGV in the germline V gene. The V segment lost 1 base and the J segment 2 bases; nucleotides outside the gene matches: 1. The CDR3 is made up of 16 amino acids. This CDR3 is CASSLVAGPGANVLTF. The CDR3 nucleotides are TGTGCCAGCAGCTTAGTAGCGGGGCCTGGGGCCAACGTCCTGACTTTC.

The chain joins TRBV14 to TRBJ1-4, with D perhaps TRBD1 (6 bases). The CDR3 spans 17 residues. CDR1 is SGHDN, CDR2 FVKESK, per germline. The V end was cut by 1 base, the J end by 0 bases, with 12 bases between. As DNA, the CDR3 is TGTGCCAGCAGCCAAGCACAGGGCTGGTCAACTAATGAAAAACTGTTTTTT. Encoded protein: CASSQAQGWSTNEKLFF.

The V gene is TRBV5-4, the J gene TRBJ2-7; D perhaps matches TRBD1 (6 bases). The CDR3 runs 15 residues. V lost 2 bases to trimming and J lost 3 bases, with 15 bases between them. CDR1 and CDR2 (germline): SGHNT, YYREEE (reference sequence). The CDR3 region is CASSFGRPGDYEQYF. DNA for the CDR3: TGTGCCAGCAGCTTCGGCAGACCAGGGGACTACGAGCAGTACTTC.

This clone has more than one count but fewer than ten. The J gene is TRBJ2-1, the V gene TRBV6-5, with a tentative D call TRBD2 (6 bases). Trimming pared 2 bases from V and 14 bases from J, leaving 16 bases between. The CDR3 consists of 13 residues. CDR1 is MNHEY and CDR2 is SVGAGI in the germline V gene. The CDR3 nucleotides are TGTGCCAGCAGTTACCGGAGACTAGGTCAAAAGTTCTTC. Protein: CASSYRRLGQKFF.

This chain uses TRBV19 with TRBJ2-2, with D possibly being TRBD2 (5 bases). Per germline, CDR1 LNHDA and CDR2 SQIVND (reference sequence). V lost 4 bases and J 4 bases, leaving 7 bases between the germline ends. This CDR3 comprises 13 residues. The CDR3 nucleotides read TGTGCCAGTAGTAGTCGGGGCACCGGGGAGCTGTTTTTT. Translating gives CASSSRGTGELFF.

The chain is built from TRBV27 and TRBJ1-5; TRBD1 aligns across 9 bases. Trimming took 5 bases from V and 2 from J; bases not matched to a gene: 4. CDR1 is MNHEY, CDR2 SMNVEV, per germline (reference sequence). The CDR3 has 15 residues. The CDR3 DNA reads as TGTGCCAGCAGTGCCTGGACAGGGGGCAATCAGCCCCAGCATTTT. It codes for CASSAWTGGNQPQHF.

V is TRBV5-1 and J is TRBJ1-2, with 8 bases lining up with TRBD1. J was trimmed by 4 bases and V by 3 bases; bases with no gene match: 5. The germline V gene has CDR1 SGHRS and CDR2 YFSETQ. This CDR3 comprises 14 residues. CDR3 DNA: TGCGCCAGCAGCTCCAGGGGGCGCGGCTATGGCTACACCTTC. This translates into CASSSRGRGYGYTF.

The rearrangement joins TRBV10-3 to TRBJ1-1; weak D call: TRBD1 (6 bases). The V gene lost 2 bases and the J gene lost 6 bases, with 13 bases spanning the gap. The CDR3 runs 14 residues. The germline gives CDR1 ENHRY, CDR2 SYGVKD. The DNA of the CDR3 is TGTGCCATCAGTGAGGGGGGCAAAACAGCTGAAGCTTTCTTT. It yields the protein CAISEGGKTAEAFF.

The chain joins TRBV7-9 to TRBJ2-3, with 7 bases fitting TRBD1. V lost 3 bases and J lost 2; bases outside the gene matches: 5. The CDR3 consists of 15 residues. Per germline, CDR1 SEHNR and CDR2 FQNEAQ (reference sequence). CDR3 protein: CASSFTGDNTDTQYF. In DNA, the CDR3 is TGTGCCAGCAGCTTCACAGGGGACAACACAGATACGCAGTATTTT.

This clone was detected only once. The chain links TRBV7-2 to TRBJ2-2; D gene ambiguous. V shed 2 bases and J shed 4 bases, with 5 bases lying between them. The germline V gene has CDR1 SGHTA and CDR2 FQGNSA. The CDR3 has 13 residues. DNA of the CDR3: TGTGCCAGCAGCTTACGGGTCACCGGGGAGCTGTTTTTT. Amino acid sequence: CASSLRVTGELFF. Combining the CDR3 with reference TRBV7-2 and TRBJ2-2 gives the whole variable domain GAGVSQSPSNKVTEKGKDVELRCDPISGHTALYWYRQSLGQGLEFLIYFQGNSAPDKSGLPSDRFSAERTGGSVSTLTIQRTQQEDSAVYLCASSLRVTGELFFGEGSRLTVL.

The chain employs TRBV29-1 and TRBJ1-1; the D is unclear. The ends were cut back, 8 bases at V and 1 base at J, with 14 bases in the middle. The CDR3 is made up of 13 amino acids. In germline, CDR1 is SQVTM, CDR2 ANQGSEA. In nucleotides, the CDR3 is TGCAGCACCCGTAGCGCGCGGAACACTGAAGCTTTCTTT. The encoded protein is CSTRSARNTEAFF.

The rearrangement links TRBV19 to TRBJ1-1; 9 nucleotides match TRBD1. V gave up 1 base and J gave up 11 bases; unmatched junction bases: 8. CDR1 is LNHDA, CDR2 SQIVND, per germline (reference sequence). The CDR3 runs to 14 residues. CDR3 protein: CASSIAGTGLSAFF. The CDR3 coding sequence is TGTGCCAGTAGTATAGCCGGGACAGGGCTTTCGGCTTTCTTT. Filled out from reference TRBV19 and TRBJ1-1, the complete variable domain reads DGGITQSPKYLFRKEGQNVTLSCEQNLNHDAMYWYRQDPGQGLRLIYYSQIVNDFQKGDIAEGYSVSREKKESFPLTVTSAQKNPTAFYLCASSIAGTGLSAFFGQGTRLTVV.

This clone was detected once. V is TRBV5-4 and J is TRBJ1-4; D might be TRBD1 (6 bases). Germline V lookup: CDR1 SGHNT, CDR2 YYREEE (reference sequence). The V end lost 0 bases, the J end lost 8 bases, and 17 bases lay between the germline ends. This CDR3 comprises 16 residues. The CDR3 sequence: CASSLGARGSMEKLFF. CDR3 in DNA: TGTGCCAGCAGCTTGGGGGCCAGGGGCTCAATGGAAAAACTGTTTTTT.

This clone was detected only once. V usage is TRBV6-5 and J usage is TRBJ1-1, with 8 bases aligning to TRBD1. The CDR3 has 15 amino acids. The ends lost 6 bases at V and 3 bases at J; junction bases unmatched: 9. Germline loops: CDR1 MNHEY, CDR2 SVGAGI. The CDR3 is CASSLHRGRDTEAFF. The CDR3 nucleotides read TGTGCCAGCAGCCTTCACAGGGGGAGGGACACTGAAGCTTTCTTT.

The rearrangement joins TRBV28 to TRBJ1-1, with unresolved D. Germline V gene sequence: CDR1 MDHEN, CDR2 SYDVKM. The CDR3 totals 14 residues. Between the trimmed V and J ends, which lost 2 bases and 3 bases, there was a span of 10 bases. The DNA of the CDR3 is TGTGCCAGCAGTTTAGGAGGACGGGACACTGAAGCTTTCTTT. This encodes CASSLGGRDTEAFF.

V and J are TRBV6-5 and TRBJ2-2; no reliable D call. The V end lost 3 bases, the J end lost 1 base, and 6 bases lay between the germline ends. The germline V gene encodes CDR1 MNHEY and CDR2 SVGAGI. This CDR3 has 14 amino acids. The CDR3, as DNA: TGTGCCAGCAGTTATTCAGGGAACACCGGGGAGCTGTTTTTT. This encodes CASSYSGNTGELFF.

This sequence joins TRBV29-1 and TRBJ2-1; D remains ambiguous. The CDR3 sequence is 14 residues long. The V end was cut by 6 bases, the J end by 2 bases, with 14 bases between. Per germline, CDR1 SQVTM and CDR2 ANQGSEA. Here the CDR3 reads CSVGSVPTYNEQFF. The CDR3 nucleotides are TGCAGCGTCGGGTCGGTACCTACCTACAATGAGCAGTTCTTC.

This chain joins TRBV19 and TRBJ1-6; 7 bases agree with TRBD1. The germline CDR1 and CDR2 sequences are LNHDA and SQIVND (reference sequence). CDR3 length equals 14 residues. The V gene end was trimmed by 6 bases and the J gene end by 7 bases; junction bases not matched to a gene: 6. In DNA form, the CDR3 reads TGTGCCAGTAGCGAGACAGGGTGGAATTCACCCCTCCACTTT. Amino acid sequence: CASSETGWNSPLHF.

In DNA form, the CDR3 reads TGTGCCAGCAGTGGACAGGGGGCGGTTATGAACACTGAAGCTTTCTTT. Protein sequence: CASSGQGAVMNTEAFF. The chain carries TRBV6-6 and TRBJ1-1; 11 bases are shared with TRBD1. The germline gives CDR1 MNHNY, CDR2 SVGAGI (reference sequence). Trimming removed 5 bases from V and 0 bases from J; junction bases left unmatched: 5. The CDR3 totals 16 residues.

V usage is TRBV5-5 and J usage is TRBJ2-5; 7 bases line up with TRBD2. With 1 base clipped from V and 5 bases from J, the junction kept 5 bases outside the gene matches. The CDR3 has 14 amino acids. CDR1 and CDR2 from the germline V gene are SGHKS and YYEKEE (reference sequence). The CDR3 loop is CASSLRLAMETQYF. The DNA for the CDR3 is TGTGCCAGCAGCTTGAGACTAGCAATGGAGACCCAGTACTTC. Based on the CDR3 plus reference TRBV5-5 and TRBJ2-5, the full variable domain is DAGVTQSPTHLIKTRGQQVTLRCSPISGHKSVSWYQQVLGQGPQFIFQYYEKEERGRGNFPDRFSARQFPNYSSELNVNALLLGDSALYLCASSLRLAMETQYFGPGTRLLVL.

The J gene is TRBJ2-1, the V gene TRBV29-1; 7 nucleotides match TRBD2. The V and J ends lost 3 bases and 4 bases, in that order; junction bases with no gene match: 9. Germline CDR1 is SQVTM and CDR2 is ANQGSEA. CDR3 length: 15 residues. The CDR3 protein is CSVEGLAGVYNEQFF. The DNA of the CDR3 is TGCAGCGTTGAGGGCCTCGCGGGAGTTTACAATGAGCAGTTCTTC.